This T cell receptor beta chain was sequenced during a study of blood T cell repertoires in COVID-19. Trimming took 4 bases from V and 4 from J, leaving 12 bases between them. CDR1 and CDR2 (germline): SGDLS, YYNGEE. CDR3 length: 13 amino acids. This table comes from immunoSEQ multiplex PCR, and its TCRdb copy is limited to in-frame clones, with some not included. The sample includes hundreds of thousands of clones, 87% of them seen just once. Sequences were obtained from PBMCs or T cells enriched from blood (not recorded which). V usage is TRBV9 and J usage is TRBJ2-7, with unresolved D. This clonotype originated in a woman aged 25 to 39 who had recovered from COVID-19. Here the CDR3 reads CASSPSPGYEQYF. CDR3 sequence (DNA): TGTGCCAGCAGCCCTTCGCCCGGGTACGAGCAGTACTTC.